The entry that follows covers one T cell receptor (beta chain) sequence. Antigen: not known. PCR involved 60 Vbeta and 13 Jbeta primers. Study processing details: In a later analysis, the count reached roughly 80 million unique TCR beta chains, with 9 million to 11 million shared. This table comes from immunoSEQ multiplex PCR, and its TCRdb copy is limited to in-frame clones, with some not included. D and trimming come from the DNA, and the V and J calls and clone size come from that table. The sample carries about 160,000 clones, under 90% recorded once. This entry is derived from a study of cytomegalovirus exposure and HLA in healthy donors. Overall study findings and caveats: Listed as cytomegalovirus-associated were 150 to 200 TCR beta chains.

Trimming stripped 8 bases from V and 3 bases from J, with 23 bases between. CDR1 and CDR2 (germline): MDHEN, SYDVKM. The CDR3 has 16 residues. Sequencing was carried out using PBMCs. The V gene is TRBV28, the J gene TRBJ2-7; D is possibly TRBD2 (6 bases). This receptor was identified in a man in his thirties or forties in good health and CMV-seronegative. The CDR3, as DNA: TGTGCCAGCCGGTCGGAGGGGCGAAGATTTCTCTACGAGCAGTACTTC. It encodes CASRSEGRRFLYEQYF.